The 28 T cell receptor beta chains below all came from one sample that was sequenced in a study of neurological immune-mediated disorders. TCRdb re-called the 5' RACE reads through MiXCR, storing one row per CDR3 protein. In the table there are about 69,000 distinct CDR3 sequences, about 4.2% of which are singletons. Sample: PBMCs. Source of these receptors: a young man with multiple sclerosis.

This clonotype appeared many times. CDR3 in amino acids: CASSRTEFYEQYF. In DNA form, the CDR3 reads TGTGCCAGCAGCCGTACAGAATTCTACGAGCAGTACTTC. V and J are TRBV5-6 and TRBJ2-7, with no clear D. Looked up from germline, CDR1 is SGHDT and CDR2 is YYEEEE. The CDR3 contains 13 residues. Trimming cost V 4 bases and J 3 bases, with 11 bases left between them.

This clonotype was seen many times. DNA of the CDR3: TGTGCCAGCTCACCGACATCTGACTACGAGCAGTACTTC. This gives the protein CASSPTSDYEQYF. The V and J genes are TRBV18 and TRBJ2-7, with D unresolved. CDR1 and CDR2 from the germline V gene are KGHSH and LQKENI. The CDR3 has 13 amino acids. V lost 3 bases and J 3 bases, leaving 9 bases between the germline ends.

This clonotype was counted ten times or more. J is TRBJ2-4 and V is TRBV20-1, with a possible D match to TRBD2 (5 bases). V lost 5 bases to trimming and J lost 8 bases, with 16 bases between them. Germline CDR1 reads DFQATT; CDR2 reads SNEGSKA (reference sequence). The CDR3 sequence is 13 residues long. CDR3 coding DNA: TGCAGTGCTCTCCCACTAGTCGGGGACATTCAGTACTTC. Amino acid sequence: CSALPLVGDIQYF.

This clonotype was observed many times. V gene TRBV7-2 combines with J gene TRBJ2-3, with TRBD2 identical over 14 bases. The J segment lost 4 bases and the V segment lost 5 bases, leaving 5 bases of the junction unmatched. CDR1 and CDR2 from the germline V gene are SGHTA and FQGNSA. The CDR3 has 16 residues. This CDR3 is CASSGLAGGLADTQYF. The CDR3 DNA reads TGTGCCAGCAGCGGACTAGCGGGGGGCTTAGCAGATACGCAGTATTTT.

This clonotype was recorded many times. The CDR3 DNA is TGTGCCAGCAGCCAGAATACAGGAGCCCACGAGCAGTACTTC. It is translated as CASSQNTGAHEQYF. This chain links TRBV14 with TRBJ2-7, with D possibly TRBD1 on 5 matching bases. This CDR3 comprises 14 residues. Germline CDR1 is SGHDN and CDR2 is FVKESK. The V gene lost 3 bases and the J gene lost 5 bases, with 14 bases spanning the gap.

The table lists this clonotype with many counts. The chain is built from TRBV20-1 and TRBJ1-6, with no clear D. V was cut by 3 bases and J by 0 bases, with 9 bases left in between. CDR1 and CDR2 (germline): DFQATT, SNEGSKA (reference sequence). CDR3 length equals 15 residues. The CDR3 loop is CSAREPSSYNSPLHF. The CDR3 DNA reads TGCAGTGCTAGGGAGCCGAGCTCCTATAATTCACCCCTCCACTTT.

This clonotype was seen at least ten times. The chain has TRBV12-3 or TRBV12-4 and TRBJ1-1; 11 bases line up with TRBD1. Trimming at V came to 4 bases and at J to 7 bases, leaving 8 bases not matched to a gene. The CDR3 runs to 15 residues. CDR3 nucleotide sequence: TGTGCCAGCAGTTCTGTGGGACAGGGGGAGGTTGAAGCTTTCTTT. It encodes CASSSVGQGEVEAFF.

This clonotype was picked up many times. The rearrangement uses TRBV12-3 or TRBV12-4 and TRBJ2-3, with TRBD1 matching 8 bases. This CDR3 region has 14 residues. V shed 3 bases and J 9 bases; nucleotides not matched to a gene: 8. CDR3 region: CASSLGQALRTQYF. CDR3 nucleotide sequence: TGTGCCAGCAGTTTGGGACAGGCACTTCGGACGCAGTATTTT.

CDR3 protein: CASSPTPNTGELFF. The CDR3 DNA follows: TGTGCCAGCAGTCCCACTCCCAACACCGGGGAGCTGTTTTTT. The J gene is TRBJ2-2, the V gene TRBV6-2 or TRBV6-3; D gene unclear. Germline V CDR1 and CDR2: MNHEY, SVGEGT. Trimming removed 5 bases at V and 2 bases at J, with 9 bases between. This CDR3 spans 14 amino acids.

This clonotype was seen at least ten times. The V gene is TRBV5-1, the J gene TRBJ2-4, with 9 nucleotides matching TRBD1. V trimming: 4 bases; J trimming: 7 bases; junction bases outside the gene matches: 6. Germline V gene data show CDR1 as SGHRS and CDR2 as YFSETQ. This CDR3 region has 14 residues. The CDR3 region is CASSLRTGDNIQYF. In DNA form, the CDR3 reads TGCGCCAGCAGCCTCAGGACAGGGGATAACATTCAGTACTTC.

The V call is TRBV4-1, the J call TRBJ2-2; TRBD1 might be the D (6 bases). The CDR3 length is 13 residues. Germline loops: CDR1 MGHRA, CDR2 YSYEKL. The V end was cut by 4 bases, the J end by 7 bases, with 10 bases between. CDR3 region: CASSLNRVGELFF. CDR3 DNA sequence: TGCGCCAGCAGCCTTAACAGGGTCGGGGAGCTGTTTTTT.

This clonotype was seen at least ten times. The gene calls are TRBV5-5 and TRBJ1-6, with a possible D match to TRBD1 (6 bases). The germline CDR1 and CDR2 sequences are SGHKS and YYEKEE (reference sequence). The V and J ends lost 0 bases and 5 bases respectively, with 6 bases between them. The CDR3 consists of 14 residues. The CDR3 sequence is CASSLEGDNSPLHF. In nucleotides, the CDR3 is TGTGCCAGCAGCTTGGAGGGGGATAATTCACCCCTCCACTTT.

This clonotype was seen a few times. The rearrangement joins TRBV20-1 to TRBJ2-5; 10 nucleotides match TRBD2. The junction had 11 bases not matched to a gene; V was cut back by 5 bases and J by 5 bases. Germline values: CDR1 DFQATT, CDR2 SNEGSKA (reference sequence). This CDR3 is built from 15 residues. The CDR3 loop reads CSAGESGGAFETQYF. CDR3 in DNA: TGCAGTGCTGGGGAAAGCGGGGGGGCCTTCGAGACCCAGTACTTC.

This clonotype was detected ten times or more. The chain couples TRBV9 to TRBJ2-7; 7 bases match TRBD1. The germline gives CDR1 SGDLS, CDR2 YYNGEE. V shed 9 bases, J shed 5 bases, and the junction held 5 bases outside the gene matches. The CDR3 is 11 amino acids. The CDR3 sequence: CATTGENEQYF. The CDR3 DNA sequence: TGTGCCACCACAGGGGAGAACGAGCAGTACTTC.

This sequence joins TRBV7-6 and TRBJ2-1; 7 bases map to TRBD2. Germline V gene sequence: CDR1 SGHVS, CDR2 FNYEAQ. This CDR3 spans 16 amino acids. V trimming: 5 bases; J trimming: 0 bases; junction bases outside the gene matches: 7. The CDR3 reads CASSLTGGSSYNEQFF. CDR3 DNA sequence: TGTGCCAGCAGCCTCACCGGGGGGTCCTCCTACAATGAGCAGTTCTTC.

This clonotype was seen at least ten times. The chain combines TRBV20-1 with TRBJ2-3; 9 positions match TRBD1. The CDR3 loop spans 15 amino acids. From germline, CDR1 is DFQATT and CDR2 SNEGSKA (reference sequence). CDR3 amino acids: CRSANGTGPTDTQYF. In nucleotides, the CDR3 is TGCAGAAGTGCTAATGGGACAGGGCCCACAGATACGCAGTATTTT.

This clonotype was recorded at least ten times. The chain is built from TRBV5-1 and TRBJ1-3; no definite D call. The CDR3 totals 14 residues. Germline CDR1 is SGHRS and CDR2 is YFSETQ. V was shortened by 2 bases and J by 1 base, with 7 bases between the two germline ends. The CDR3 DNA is TGCGCCAGCAGCTTTGGAGGGTCTGGAAACACCATATATTTT. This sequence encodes CASSFGGSGNTIYF.

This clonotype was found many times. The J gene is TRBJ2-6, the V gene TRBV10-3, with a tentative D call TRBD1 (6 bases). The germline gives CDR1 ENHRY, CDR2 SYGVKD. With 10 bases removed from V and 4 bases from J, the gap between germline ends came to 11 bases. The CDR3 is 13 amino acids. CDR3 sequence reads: CATGTTGANVLTF. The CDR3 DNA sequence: TGTGCCACGGGGACAACCGGGGCCAACGTCCTGACTTTC.

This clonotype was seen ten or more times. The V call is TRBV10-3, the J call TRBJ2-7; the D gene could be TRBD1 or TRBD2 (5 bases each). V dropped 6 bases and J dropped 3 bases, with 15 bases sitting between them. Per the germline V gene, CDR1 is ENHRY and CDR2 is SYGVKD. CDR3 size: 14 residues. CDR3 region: CAISIAGALYEQYF. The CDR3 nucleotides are TGTGCCATCAGCATAGCCGGGGCCCTCTACGAGCAGTACTTC.

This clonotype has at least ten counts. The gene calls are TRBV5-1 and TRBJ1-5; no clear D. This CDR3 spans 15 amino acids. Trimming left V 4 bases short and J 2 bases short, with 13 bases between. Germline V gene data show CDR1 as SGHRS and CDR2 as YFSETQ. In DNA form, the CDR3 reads TGCGCCAGCAGCAGCGACACCGGAGGCAATCAGCCCCAGCATTTT. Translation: CASSSDTGGNQPQHF.

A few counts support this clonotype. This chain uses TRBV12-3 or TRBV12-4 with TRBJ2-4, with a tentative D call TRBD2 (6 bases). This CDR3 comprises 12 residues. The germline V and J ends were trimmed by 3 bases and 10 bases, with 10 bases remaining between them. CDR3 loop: CASSLGGKIQYF. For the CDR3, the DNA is TGTGCCAGCAGTTTGGGGGGAAAAATTCAGTACTTC.

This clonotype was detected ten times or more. The CDR3 protein is CSARGTGAGELFF. The CDR3 nucleotides are TGCAGTGCTAGAGGAACAGGGGCCGGGGAGCTGTTTTTT. V usage is TRBV20-1 and J usage is TRBJ2-2; 7 bases fit TRBD1. The CDR3 contains 13 residues. In germline, CDR1 is DFQATT, CDR2 SNEGSKA (reference sequence). With 1 base clipped from V and 6 bases from J, the junction kept 2 bases outside the gene matches.

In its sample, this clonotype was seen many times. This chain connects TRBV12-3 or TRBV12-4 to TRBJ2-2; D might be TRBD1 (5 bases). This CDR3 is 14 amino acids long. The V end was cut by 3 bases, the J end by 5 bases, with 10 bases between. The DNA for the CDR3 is TGTGCCAGCAGTTTGGCAGGGCGGACCGGGGAGCTGTTTTTT. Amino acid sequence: CASSLAGRTGELFF.

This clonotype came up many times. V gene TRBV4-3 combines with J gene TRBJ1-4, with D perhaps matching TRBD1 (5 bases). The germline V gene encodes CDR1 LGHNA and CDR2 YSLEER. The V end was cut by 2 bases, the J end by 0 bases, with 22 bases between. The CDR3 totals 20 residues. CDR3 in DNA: TGCGCCAGCAGCCAAACCGTCCCGGGACGGTATCTAGCAACTAATGAAAAACTGTTTTTT. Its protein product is CASSQTVPGRYLATNEKLFF.

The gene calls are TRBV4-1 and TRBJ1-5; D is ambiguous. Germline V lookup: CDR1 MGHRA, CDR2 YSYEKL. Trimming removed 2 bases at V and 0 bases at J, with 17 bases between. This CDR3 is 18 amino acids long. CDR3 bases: TGCGCCAGCAGCCAATATAACGGGCAGTGGGTTAGCAATCAGCCCCAGCATTTT. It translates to CASSQYNGQWVSNQPQHF.

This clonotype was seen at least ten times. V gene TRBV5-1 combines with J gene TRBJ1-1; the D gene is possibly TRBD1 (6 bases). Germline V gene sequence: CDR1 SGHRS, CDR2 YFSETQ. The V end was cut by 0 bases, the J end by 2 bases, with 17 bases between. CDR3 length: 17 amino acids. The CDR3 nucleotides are TGCGCCAGCAGCTTGGGCGTCGGGGGGCGAAGTAACACTGAAGCTTTCTTT. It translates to CASSLGVGGRSNTEAFF.

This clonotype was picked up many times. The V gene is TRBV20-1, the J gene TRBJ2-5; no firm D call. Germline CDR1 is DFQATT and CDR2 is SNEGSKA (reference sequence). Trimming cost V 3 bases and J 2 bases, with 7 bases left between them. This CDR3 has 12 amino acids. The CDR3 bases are TGCAGTGCTAGGGCGACTCAAGAGACCCAGTACTTC. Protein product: CSARATQETQYF.

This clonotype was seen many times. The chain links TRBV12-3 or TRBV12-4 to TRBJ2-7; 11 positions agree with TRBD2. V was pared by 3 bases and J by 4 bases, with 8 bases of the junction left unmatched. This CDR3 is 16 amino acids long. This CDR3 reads CASSFLLAGGLYEQYF. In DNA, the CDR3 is TGTGCCAGCAGTTTTTTATTAGCGGGGGGGCTGTACGAGCAGTACTTC.